The clone carrying this TCR beta chain occurred many times. The antigen is undetermined. The record originates from a study of T cells in Graves' hyperthyroidism and ophthalmopathy. General study results and limits: Using 13 V-J features, a model discriminated ophthalmopathy from stable hyperthyroidism.

The CDR3 loop spans 16 amino acids. Germline V CDR1 and CDR2: SEHNR, FQNEAQ (reference sequence). V dropped 0 bases and J dropped 0 bases, with 9 bases sitting between them. RNA transcripts yielded amplified TCR beta CDR3 regions. The HTBI primer set was used in a first-round RT-PCR of the TCR CDR3. TCRdb re-called the multiplex PCR reads through MiXCR, storing one row per CDR3 protein. The repertoire consists of over 650,000 distinct CDR3 sequences, with approximately 42% occurring once and the leading ten covering roughly 7.2%. The sample taken for sequencing was peripheral blood or thyroid tissue (not recorded which). The sequence derives from an adult man with Graves' disease, either hyperthyroidism or ophthalmopathy (not recorded which). The chain has TRBV7-9 and TRBJ1-3, with TRBD1 as a possible D gene (6 bases). The CDR3 bases are TGTGCCAGCAGCTTAGCGGAACAGGGCTCTGGAAACACCATATATTTT. Amino acid sequence: CASSLAEQGSGNTIYF.